The clone carrying this T cell receptor (beta chain) showed up just once. Trimming stripped 6 bases from V and 7 bases from J, with 13 bases between. Germline-derived CDR1 and CDR2 are MDHEN and SYDVKM. The CDR3 sequence is 13 residues long. Sequencing was performed with immunoSEQ multiplex PCR; in TCRdb, only in-frame clones are kept and a portion is missing. This sample has hundreds of thousands of clones, with approximately 87% found just once. This specimen belongs to a study of shared T cell receptors in the human thymus. The same sample was also used in a study of human thymus T cells.

Sequenced sample: thymocytes. The TCR comes from a boy younger than two with a congenital heart defect. This chain joins TRBV28 and TRBJ2-1, with D tentatively TRBD1 (5 bases). The CDR3 DNA is TGTGCCAGCAGGACAGAAACCGGGAATGAGCAGTTCTTC. It yields the protein CASRTETGNEQFF. Drawing the rest from reference TRBV28 and TRBJ2-1, the complete variable domain is DVKVTQSSRYLVKRTGEKVFLECVQDMDHENMFWYRQDPGLGLRLIYFSYDVKMKEKGDIPEGYSVSREKKERFSLILESASTNQTSMYLCASRTETGNEQFFGPGTRLTVL.